This TCR beta chain was captured by sequencing in a study of blood T cells in healthy people across ages. About this clonotype: No antigen is known for it.

Overall study results and limits: Any changes in expanded clonotypes were possibly confounded, as donor CMV status remained unknown. Aged donors had fewer naive CD4+ cells and lower diversity than long-lived donors.

Each sample yielded at least 6 million isolated PBMCs. Then a second PCR, running about 6 to 12 cycles, was carried out with a sample-barcoded 5' primer and a J-beta primer mix. Using its own MiXCR run on the 5' RACE reads, TCRdb lists one record per CDR3 protein. The top ten clones hold 20% of a sample with hundreds of thousands of distinct CDR3 sequences, about 40% of them seen once. Material: blood. The TCR comes from a woman in her sixties or seventies in good health.

The CDR3 protein is CSARGIDTQYF. CDR3 DNA: TGCAGTGCTAGAGGGATAGATACGCAGTATTTT. The rearrangement links TRBV20-1 to TRBJ2-3; D not resolved. The CDR3 length is 11 residues. V lost 1 base to trimming and J lost 5 bases, with 4 bases between them. The germline V gene has CDR1 DFQATT and CDR2 SNEGSKA (reference sequence).